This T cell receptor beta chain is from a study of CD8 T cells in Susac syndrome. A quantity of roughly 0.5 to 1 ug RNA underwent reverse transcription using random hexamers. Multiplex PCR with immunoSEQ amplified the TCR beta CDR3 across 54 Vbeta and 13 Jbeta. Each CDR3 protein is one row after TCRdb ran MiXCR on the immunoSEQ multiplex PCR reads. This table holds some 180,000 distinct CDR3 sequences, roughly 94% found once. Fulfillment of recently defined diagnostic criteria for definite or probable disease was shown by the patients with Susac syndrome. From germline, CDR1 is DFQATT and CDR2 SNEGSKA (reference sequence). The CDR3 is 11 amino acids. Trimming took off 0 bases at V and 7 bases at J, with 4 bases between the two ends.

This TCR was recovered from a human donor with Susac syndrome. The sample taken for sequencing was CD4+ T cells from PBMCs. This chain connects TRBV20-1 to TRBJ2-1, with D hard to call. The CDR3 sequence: CSAREPNEQFF. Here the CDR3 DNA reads TGCAGTGCTAGAGAACCAAATGAGCAGTTCTTC.